This TCR beta chain was captured by sequencing in a study of PD-1 blockade in classical Hodgkin lymphoma. The trim removed 10 bases at V and 6 bases at J, leaving 5 bases unmatched. Germline V CDR1 and CDR2: SNHLY, FYNNEI. The CDR3 is made up of 12 amino acids. Time point defined: cycle 4 day 1 (C4D1), after more than five weeks of nivolumab. All the patients suffered relapse after autologous stem cell transplantation, and brentuximab vedotin exposure differed. Magnetic negative selection of thawed PBMCs yielded the CD8+ T cells. Complete response, partial response or progressive disease were the best responses. Regarding the study as a whole: Healthy donors were reported to have higher baseline TCR diversity than newly diagnosed patients. Patients were excluded if nivolumab began under 1 year after ASCT (the autologous transplant). Complete responders matched newly diagnosed patients in baseline diversity.

About this clone itself: Its antigen remains unidentified.

Sequencing was performed with immunoSEQ multiplex PCR; in TCRdb, only in-frame clones are kept and a portion is missing. Of fewer than 8,000 clones listed, roughly 70% are singletons. This chain uses TRBV2 with TRBJ1-2; 10 bases match TRBD1. The sequenced sample was CD8+ T cells from blood, obtained before the fourth cycle of nivolumab. This receptor was identified in a human donor with classical Hodgkin lymphoma. The CDR3 nucleotides are TGTGCCACCTTAGACAGGGGGCATGGCTACACCTTC. It translates to CATLDRGHGYTF.